This TCR beta chain was identified during a study of blood T cell repertoires in COVID-19 (dated by TCRdb to about 2020). As for the study more broadly: Samples from collaborators originated in the United States, Italy and Spain and spanned both the acute and convalescent phases of COVID-19. The samples were drawn from two sources: the first 160 participants of the ongoing ImmuneRACE study, and 1,200 or so subjects contributed by 6 global collaborators. The repertoires were made available in a free public database intended to serve as a resource for research on the immune response to SARS-CoV-2. The material from the prospective study consisted of cDNA or gDNA derived from T cells, B-cell-depleted T cells, or PBMCs. The sample metadata nearly always contained a de-identified subject ID, COVID-19 status, age in years and sex. The dataset comprised deeply sampled blood TCRbeta repertoires from subjects exposed to, actively infected with, or recovered from COVID-19. Where available, HLA class I and class II types were taken from metadata supplied by the sample provider and were not determined by assay-based typing. What the study reported, not specific to this receptor: Clinical and demographic metadata were provided uncurated, with the amount varying by source and participant.

TCRbeta CDR3 regions were amplified from genomic DNA by means of the immunoSEQ Assay, a bias-controlled multiplex PCR. Under the source paper's analysis protocol: The number of nucleated cells in each sample was estimated by amplification of reference gene primers within the assay. To quantify the absolute abundance of each unique TCRbeta CDR3 rearrangement, sequence reads were collapsed and filtered. For each sample, productive Simpson clonality was calculated by taking the square root of Simpson's diversity index across productive rearrangements. This is the immuneACCESS table as TCRdb keeps it, with only in-frame sequences that have V and J called. A part of the clones is gone; compared with another copy, unresolved V genes explain less than half, and the rest is unexplained. The V and J calls and clone size are taken from that table; D and trimming were inferred from the DNA. Here the sample has about 360,000 clones; around 87% occur a single time. The biggest ten clones account for 3% of the sample.

The table lists this clone with a few counts. Which antigen it targets is not known. No base qualities exist here, and no much larger clone lies one base off it. CDR3 length: 14 amino acids, cysteine to phenylalanine. The retained sequence is limited to the CDR3, 42 bases, with the frame set at the first base. The germline V gene (reference sequence) provides CDR1 SGHNT and CDR2 YYREEE. The junction carries 10 bases between V and J, which are trimmed by 4 bases and 2 bases respectively. Each collaborating institution followed its own protocols to collect whole blood in K2EDTA tubes. For TCRbeta analysis, collaborator samples were shipped as frozen whole blood, as isolated PBMCs, or as DNA extracted from either sample type.

The sequenced sample was peripheral blood. The TCR was taken from a human donor in a cohort sampled during active COVID-19. The V gene is TRBV5-4 and the J gene is TRBJ2-1; a tentative D call is TRBD2 (6 bases match). The CDR3 protein: CASSVSGPYNEQFF. The nucleotide sequence is given as TGTGCCAGCAGCGTTAGCGGCCCCTACAATGAGCAGTTCTTC.